At least ten counts were recorded for the clone carrying this T cell receptor (beta chain). Antigen: not known. Time point specified: persistent/refractory GD, antithyroid drugs over 5 years with positive TRAb. There was RNA extracted from PBMCs, and the TCR library was made from it. This sample is part of a study of regulatory T cells in long-lasting Graves disease. Building of the TCR beta libraries involved iRepertoire HTBI primers and Arm-PCR of CDR3 regions. TCRdb reanalysed the multiplex PCR reads using MiXCR and keeps one entry per CDR3 protein. This table has approximately 400,000 distinct CDR3 sequences, roughly a quarter appearing once. Study results and caveats: The persistent group shared 3,000 or so public clonotypes, more than the roughly 970 shared by new patients.

The TCR originated in a female donor with Graves disease. Here the sequenced sample was peripheral blood mononuclear cells (PBMCs), taken when the disease was refractory, from a patient treated with antithyroid drugs.

The CDR3 here is CASSSLVTFSREQYF. CDR3 sequence (DNA): TGTGCCAGCTCATCTTTGGTGACCTTCTCGCGGGAGCAGTACTTC. The gene calls are TRBV28 and TRBJ2-7; D is ambiguous. The germline V gene encodes CDR1 MDHEN and CDR2 SYDVKM. V was shortened by 8 bases and J by 7 bases, with 24 bases between the two germline ends. CDR3 length: 15 amino acids.